This T cell receptor (beta chain) came from a study of cytomegalovirus exposure and HLA in healthy donors. General study findings and limits: 164 TCR beta chains were listed as cytomegalovirus-associated.

PCR involved 60 Vbeta and 13 Jbeta primers. TCRdb keeps only in-frame clones here, not all; method: immunoSEQ multiplex PCR. This table holds fewer than 75,000 clones, about 75% found once. Only a few counts were recorded for this clone. Its antigen is undetermined. The clonotype was recovered from a man in his 70s in good health and CMV-seronegative. The sample consisted of PBMCs.

DNA for the CDR3: TGTGCCGTTCGGTCAGGAGGCAGCACAGATACGCAGTATTTT. This sequence encodes CAVRSGGSTDTQYF. The rearrangement joins TRBV6-1 to TRBJ2-3; a possible D gene is TRBD2 (5 bases). The V gene's germline CDR1 is MNHNS and CDR2 SASEGT. The CDR3 is made up of 14 amino acids. V shed 11 bases and J shed 0 bases, with 15 bases lying between them.